This T cell receptor beta chain was observed in a study of T cell responses to AZD1222 COVID-19 vaccine. Per the germline V gene, CDR1 is SNHLY and CDR2 is FYNNEI. Trimming at V came to 4 bases and at J to 4 bases, leaving 12 bases not matched to a gene. The CDR3 covers 16 residues. Data came from immunoSEQ multiplex PCR; TCRdb stores just in-frame clones and leaves some out. The data hold over 130,000 clones, with approximately 86% observed a single time. With respect to this clone: Its cognate antigen is unknown.

Study results and caveats: Dominant at 160-218 and 743-854, vaccine-associated CD4 TCRs also spanned spike.

The specimen was peripheral blood, collected on day 0 of AZD1222 vaccination. This chain connects TRBV2 to TRBJ2-5; 7 nucleotides agree with TRBD1. This clonotype was obtained from an adult in good health. The DNA for the CDR3 is TGTGCCAGCAGTGTTTTACAGGGGAACGCCGGAGAGACCCAGTACTTC. Its translation: CASSVLQGNAGETQYF. Full variable domain (rest looked up from reference TRBV2 and TRBJ2-5): EPEVTQTPSHQVTQMGQEVILRCVPISNHLYFYWYRQILGQKVEFLVSFYNNEISEKSEIFDDQFSVERPDGSNFTLKIRSTKLEDSAMYFCASSVLQGNAGETQYFGPGTRLLVL.